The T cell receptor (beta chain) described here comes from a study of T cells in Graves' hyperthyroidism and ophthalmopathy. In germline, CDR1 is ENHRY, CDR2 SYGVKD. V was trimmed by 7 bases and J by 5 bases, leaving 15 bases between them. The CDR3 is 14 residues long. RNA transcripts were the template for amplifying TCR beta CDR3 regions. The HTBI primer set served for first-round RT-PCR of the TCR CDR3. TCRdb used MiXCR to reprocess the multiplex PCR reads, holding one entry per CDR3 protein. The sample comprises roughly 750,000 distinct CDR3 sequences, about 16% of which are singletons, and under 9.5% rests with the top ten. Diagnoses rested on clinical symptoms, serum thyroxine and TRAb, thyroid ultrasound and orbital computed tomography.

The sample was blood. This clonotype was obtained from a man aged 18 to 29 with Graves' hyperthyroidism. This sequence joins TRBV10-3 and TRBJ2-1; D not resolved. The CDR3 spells CAITKTGKNNEQFF. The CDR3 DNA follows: TGTGCCATCACCAAGACTGGGAAAAACAATGAGCAGTTCTTC.